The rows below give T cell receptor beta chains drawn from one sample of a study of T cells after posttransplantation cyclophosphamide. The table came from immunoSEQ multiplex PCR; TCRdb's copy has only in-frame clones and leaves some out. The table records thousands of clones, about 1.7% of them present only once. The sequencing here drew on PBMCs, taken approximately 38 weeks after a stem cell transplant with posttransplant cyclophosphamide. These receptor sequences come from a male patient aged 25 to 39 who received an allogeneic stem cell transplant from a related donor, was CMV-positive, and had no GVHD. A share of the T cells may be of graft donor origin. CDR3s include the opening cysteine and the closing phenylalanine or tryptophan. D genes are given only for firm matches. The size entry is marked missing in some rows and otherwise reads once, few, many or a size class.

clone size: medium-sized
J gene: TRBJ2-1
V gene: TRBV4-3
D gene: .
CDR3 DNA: TGCGCCAGCAGCCAAGGTGGGTCTAGATCCTCTTCGTCCGACAATGAGCAGTTCTTC
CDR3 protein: CASSQGGSRSSSSDNEQFF

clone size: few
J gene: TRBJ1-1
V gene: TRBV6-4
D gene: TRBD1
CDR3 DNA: TGTGCCAGCAGGAAGACAGGGGGAACTGAAGCTTTCTTT
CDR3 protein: CASRKTGGTEAFF

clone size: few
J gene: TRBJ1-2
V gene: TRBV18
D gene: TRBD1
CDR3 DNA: TGTGCCAGCTCACCGATCGATGGACAGGCTTTCACCTTC
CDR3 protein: CASSPIDGQAFTF

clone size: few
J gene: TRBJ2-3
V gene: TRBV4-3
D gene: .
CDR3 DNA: TGCGCCAGCAGCCAAGACATAGCGTTGAATACGCAGTATTTT
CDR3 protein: CASSQDIALNTQYF

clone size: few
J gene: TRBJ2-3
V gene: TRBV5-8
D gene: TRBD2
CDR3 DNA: TGTGCCAGCACCATTGGACTAGCAGATACGCAATATTTT
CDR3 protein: CASTIGLADTQYF

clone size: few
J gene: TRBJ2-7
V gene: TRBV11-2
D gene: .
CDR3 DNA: TGTGCCAGCAGCTTAGGGGGGAGGTGGTACTTC
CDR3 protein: CASSLGGRWYF

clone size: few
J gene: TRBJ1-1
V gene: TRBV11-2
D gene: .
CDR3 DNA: TGTGCCAGCAGCTTAGAGGCTTTAGCGGGGTTAAGGACTGAAGCTTTCTTT
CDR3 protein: CASSLEALAGLRTEAFF

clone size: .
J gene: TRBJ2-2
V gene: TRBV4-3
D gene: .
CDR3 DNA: TGCGCCAGCAGCCAAGATGTGGCAATGGAGGGCGGGGAGCTGTTTTTT
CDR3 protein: CASSQDVAMEGGELFF

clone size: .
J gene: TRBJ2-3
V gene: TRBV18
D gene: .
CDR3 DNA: TGTGCCAGCTCACGATTCGGACAGACTAGCACAGATACGCAGTATTTT
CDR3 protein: CASSRFGQTSTDTQYF

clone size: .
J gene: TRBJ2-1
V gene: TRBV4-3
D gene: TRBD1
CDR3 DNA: TGCGCCAGCAGCCTTTCCGGACAGGGTTTTATCAGTGAGCAGTTCTTC
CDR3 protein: CASSLSGQGFISEQFF

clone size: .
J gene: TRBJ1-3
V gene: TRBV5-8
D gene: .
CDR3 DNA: TGTGCCAGCAGCCGGAGCTCTGGAAACACCATATATTTT
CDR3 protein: CASSRSSGNTIYF

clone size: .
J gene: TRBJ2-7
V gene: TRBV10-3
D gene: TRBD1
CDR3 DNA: TGTGCCATCAAAGGGAGACAGGGCCCCTACGAGCAGTACTTC
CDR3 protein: CAIKGRQGPYEQYF

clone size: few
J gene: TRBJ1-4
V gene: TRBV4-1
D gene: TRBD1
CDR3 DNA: TGCGCCAGCAGCCATCCCGGGACAGGAAATGAAAAACTGTTTTTT
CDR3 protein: CASSHPGTGNEKLFF

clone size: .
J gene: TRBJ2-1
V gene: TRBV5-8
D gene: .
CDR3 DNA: TGTGCCAGCACCATCTACAATGAGCAGTTCTTC
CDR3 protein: CASTIYNEQFF

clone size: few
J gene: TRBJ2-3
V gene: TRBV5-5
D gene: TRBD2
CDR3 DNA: TGTGCCAGCAGCCCAGGCCCTCGGACTAGCGGGGGGCGCACAGATACGCAGTATTTT
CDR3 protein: CASSPGPRTSGGRTDTQYF

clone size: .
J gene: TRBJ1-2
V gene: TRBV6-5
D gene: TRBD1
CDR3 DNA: TGTGCCAGCAGTGACAGGGGAGGCTACACCTTC
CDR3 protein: CASSDRGGYTF

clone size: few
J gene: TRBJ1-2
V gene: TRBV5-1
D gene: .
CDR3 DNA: TGCGCCAGCAGCTTGGTCGGGACTAGCTATGGCTACACCTTC
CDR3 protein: CASSLVGTSYGYTF

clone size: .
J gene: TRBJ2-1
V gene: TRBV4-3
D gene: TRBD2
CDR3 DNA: TGCGCCAGCAGCCAAGGGGGACTAGCGGGAACCCACAATGAGCAGTTCTTC
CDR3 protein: CASSQGGLAGTHNEQFF

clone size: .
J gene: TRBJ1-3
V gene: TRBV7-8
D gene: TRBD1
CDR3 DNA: TGTGCCAGCAGCTTCTGGACAGGCGACTCTGGAAACACCATATATTTT
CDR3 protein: CASSFWTGDSGNTIYF

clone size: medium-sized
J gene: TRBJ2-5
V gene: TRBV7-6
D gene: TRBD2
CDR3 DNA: TGTGCCAGCAGCTTAGTCCGCGGCGGGGGGCAAGAGACCCAGTACTTC
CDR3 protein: CASSLVRGGGQETQYF

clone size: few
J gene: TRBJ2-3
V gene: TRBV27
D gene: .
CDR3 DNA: TGTGCCAGCAGTTTACAGCGCCGTCCTAGCACAGATACGCAGTATTTT
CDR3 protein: CASSLQRRPSTDTQYF

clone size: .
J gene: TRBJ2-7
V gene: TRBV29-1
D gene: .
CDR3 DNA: TGCAGCGTTGGAACAGGGACCTACGAGCAGTACTTC
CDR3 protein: CSVGTGTYEQYF

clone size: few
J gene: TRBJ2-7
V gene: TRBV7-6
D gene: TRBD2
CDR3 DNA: TGTGCCAGCAGTTTGAACCGGGGGGGCTACGAGCAGTACTTC
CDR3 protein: CASSLNRGGYEQYF

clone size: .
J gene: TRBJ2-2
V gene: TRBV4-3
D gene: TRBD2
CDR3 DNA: TGCGCCAGCAGCCAGAGGAGCGGGAGAGACACCGGGGAGCTGTTTTTT
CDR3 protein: CASSQRSGRDTGELFF

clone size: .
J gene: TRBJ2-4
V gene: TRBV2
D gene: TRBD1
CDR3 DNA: TGTGCCAGCATTCGGACAGGGGGAAACATTCAGTACTTC
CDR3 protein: CASIRTGGNIQYF

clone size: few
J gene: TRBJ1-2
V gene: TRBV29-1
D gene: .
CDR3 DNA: TGCAGCGTAAGCCTCAGGGATGGCTACACCTTC
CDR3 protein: CSVSLRDGYTF

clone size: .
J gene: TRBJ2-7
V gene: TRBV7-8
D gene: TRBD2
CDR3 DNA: TGTGCCAGCAGCCAGACTAGCGTTTCCTCCTACGAGCAGTACTTC
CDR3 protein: CASSQTSVSSYEQYF

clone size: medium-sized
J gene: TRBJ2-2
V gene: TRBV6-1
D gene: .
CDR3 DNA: TGTGCCAGCAGTGCCCAAGTAACTCGACAGAGGTCCGGGGAGCTGTTTTTT
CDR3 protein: CASSAQVTRQRSGELFF

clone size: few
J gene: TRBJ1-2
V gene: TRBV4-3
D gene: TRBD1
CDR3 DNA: TGCGCCAGCAGCCCCTCCCTCGACAGGGGGGGCGTTGGCTACACCTTC
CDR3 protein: CASSPSLDRGGVGYTF

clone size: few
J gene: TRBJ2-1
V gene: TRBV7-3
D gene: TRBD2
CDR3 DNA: TGTGCCAGCAGCCCGGGACTAGTGTCCGATGAGCAGTTCTTC
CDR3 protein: CASSPGLVSDEQFF

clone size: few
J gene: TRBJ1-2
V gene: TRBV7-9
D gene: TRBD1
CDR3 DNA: TGTGCCAGCAGCTCGACAGGGGACTATGGCTACACCTTC
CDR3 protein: CASSSTGDYGYTF

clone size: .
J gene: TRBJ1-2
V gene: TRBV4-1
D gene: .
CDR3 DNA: TGCGCCAGCAGCTCATTTCGGGACAATAACTATGGCTACACCTTC
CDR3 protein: CASSSFRDNNYGYTF

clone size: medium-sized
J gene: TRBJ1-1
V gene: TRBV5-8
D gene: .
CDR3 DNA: TGTGCCAGCAGCACTCGGACGGCGGGAAACACTGAAGCTTTCTTT
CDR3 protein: CASSTRTAGNTEAFF

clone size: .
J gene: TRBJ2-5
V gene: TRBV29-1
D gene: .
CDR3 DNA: TGCAGCGTTGGAGCTGCGTTACAAGAGACCCAGTACTTC
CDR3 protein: CSVGAALQETQYF

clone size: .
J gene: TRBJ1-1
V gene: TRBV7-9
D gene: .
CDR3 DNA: TGTGCCAGCAGCTTTCAGAACACTGAAGCTTTCTTT
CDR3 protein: CASSFQNTEAFF

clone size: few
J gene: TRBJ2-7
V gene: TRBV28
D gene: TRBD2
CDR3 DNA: TGTGCCAGCAGTTTGCGGGGGGGCTACGAGCAGTACTTC
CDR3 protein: CASSLRGGYEQYF

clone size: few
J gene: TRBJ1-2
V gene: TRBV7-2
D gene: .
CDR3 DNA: TGTGCCAGCCGTACCGGGTCTCCAACGGGCTACACCTTC
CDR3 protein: CASRTGSPTGYTF

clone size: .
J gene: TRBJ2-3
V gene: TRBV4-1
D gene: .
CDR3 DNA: TGCGCCAGCAGCCAAGATCAGGGTAGAGATACGCAGTATTTT
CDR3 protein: CASSQDQGRDTQYF

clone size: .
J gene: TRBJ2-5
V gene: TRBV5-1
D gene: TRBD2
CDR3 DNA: TGCGCCAGCAGCCCGCCCCTAGCGGGGGGGCTCCGCGAGACCCAGTACTTC
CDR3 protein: CASSPPLAGGLRETQYF

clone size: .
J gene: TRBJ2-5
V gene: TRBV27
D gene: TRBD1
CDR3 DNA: TGTGCCAGCAGCCCTGGGGACAGGGTTGAAGAGACCCAGTACTTC
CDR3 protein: CASSPGDRVEETQYF

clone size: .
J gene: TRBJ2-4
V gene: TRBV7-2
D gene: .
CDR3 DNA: TGTGCCAGCAGCCCAAAAAACATTCAGTACTTC
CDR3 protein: CASSPKNIQYF

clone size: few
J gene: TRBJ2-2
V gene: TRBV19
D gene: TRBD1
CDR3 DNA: TGTGCCAGTAGCTTGGGGACAGGGACGAACACCGGGGAGCTGTTTTTT
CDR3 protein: CASSLGTGTNTGELFF

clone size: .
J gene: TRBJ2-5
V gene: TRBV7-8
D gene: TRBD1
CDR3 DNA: TGTGCCAGCAGCTCCACGACAGGGTCAATTGGAGAGACCCAGTACTTC
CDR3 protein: CASSSTTGSIGETQYF

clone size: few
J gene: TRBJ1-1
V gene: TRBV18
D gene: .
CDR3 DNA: TGTGCCAGCTCACCGAACGAAGAGTCTACCACTGAAGCTTTCTTT
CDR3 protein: CASSPNEESTTEAFF

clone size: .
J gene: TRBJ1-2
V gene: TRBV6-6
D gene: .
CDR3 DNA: TGTGCCAGCAGTTACTCACCCGGCCAGGTTAATGGCTACACCTTC
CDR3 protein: CASSYSPGQVNGYTF

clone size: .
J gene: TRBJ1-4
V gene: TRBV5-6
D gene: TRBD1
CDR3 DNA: TGTGCCAGCAGCTTGATAATCACGACAGGGTACGGTGAAAAACTGTTTTTT
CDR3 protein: CASSLIITTGYGEKLFF

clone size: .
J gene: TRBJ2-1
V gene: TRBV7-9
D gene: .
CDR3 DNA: TGTGCCGGAGGGGAGAGCGGGCGCTACAATGAGCAGTTCTTC
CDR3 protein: CAGGESGRYNEQFF

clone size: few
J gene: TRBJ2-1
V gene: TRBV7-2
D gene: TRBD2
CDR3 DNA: TGTGCCAGCAGCGCCCTAGCGGGGCCCTACAATGAGCAGTTCTTC
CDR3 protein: CASSALAGPYNEQFF

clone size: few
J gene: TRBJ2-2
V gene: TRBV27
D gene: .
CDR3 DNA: TGTGCCAGCAGTCCAAACAGGGTGAGCGGGGAGCTGTTTTTT
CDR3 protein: CASSPNRVSGELFF

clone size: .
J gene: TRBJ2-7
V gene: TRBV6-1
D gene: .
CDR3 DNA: TGTGCCAGCACTTTTGGACAGATCTACGAGCAGTACTTC
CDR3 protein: CASTFGQIYEQYF

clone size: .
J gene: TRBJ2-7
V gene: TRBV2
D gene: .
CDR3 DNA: TGTGCCAGCAAGGCAGGGCTGGACAGAGCATACGAGCAGTACTTC
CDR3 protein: CASKAGLDRAYEQYF

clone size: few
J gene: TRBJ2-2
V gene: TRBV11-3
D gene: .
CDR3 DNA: TGTGCCAGCAGCCCCCGGGACTCATACACCGGGGAGCTGTTTTTT
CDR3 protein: CASSPRDSYTGELFF

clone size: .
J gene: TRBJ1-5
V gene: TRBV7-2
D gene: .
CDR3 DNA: TGTGCCAGCAGCCCACGGGGCAATCAGCCCCAGCATTTT
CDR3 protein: CASSPRGNQPQHF

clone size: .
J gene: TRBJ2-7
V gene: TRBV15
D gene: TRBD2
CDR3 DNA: TGTGCCACCAGCAGAGATAAGAGGGGAGCGGGAGCGGCGTACGAGCAGTACTTC
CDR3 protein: CATSRDKRGAGAAYEQYF

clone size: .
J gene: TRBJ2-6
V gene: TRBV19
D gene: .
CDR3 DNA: TGTGCCAGTAGTATACTTTCTGGGGCCAACGTCCTGACTTTC
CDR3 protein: CASSILSGANVLTF